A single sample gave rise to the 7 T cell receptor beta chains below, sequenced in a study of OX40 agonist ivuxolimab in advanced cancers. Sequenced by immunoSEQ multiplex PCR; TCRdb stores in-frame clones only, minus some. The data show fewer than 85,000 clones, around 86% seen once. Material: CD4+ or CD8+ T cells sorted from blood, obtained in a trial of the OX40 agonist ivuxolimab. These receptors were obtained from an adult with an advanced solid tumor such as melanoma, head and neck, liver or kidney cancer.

CDR3: CASSYSTYLGYEQYF. CDR3 nucleotide sequence: TGTGCCAGCAGTTACTCAACCTACCTAGGATACGAGCAGTACTTC. The rearrangement uses TRBV6-6 and TRBJ2-7, with D unclear. Germline V gives CDR1 MNHNY, CDR2 SVGAGI (reference sequence). V was shortened by 0 bases and J by 4 bases, with 13 bases between the two germline ends. CDR3 size: 15 residues.

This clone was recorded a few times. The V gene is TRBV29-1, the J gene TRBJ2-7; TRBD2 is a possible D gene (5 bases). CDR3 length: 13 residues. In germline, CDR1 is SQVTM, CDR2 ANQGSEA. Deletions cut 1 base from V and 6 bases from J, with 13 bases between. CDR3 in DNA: TGCAGCGTTGAAGGGCTAGCTGGGAGCGAGCAGTACTTC. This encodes CSVEGLAGSEQYF.

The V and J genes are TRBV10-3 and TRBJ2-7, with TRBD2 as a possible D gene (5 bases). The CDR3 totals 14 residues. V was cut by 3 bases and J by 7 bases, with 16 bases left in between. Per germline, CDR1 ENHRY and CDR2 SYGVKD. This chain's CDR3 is CAISDPEREKEQYF. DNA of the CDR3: TGTGCCATCAGTGACCCTGAACGGGAAAAAGAGCAGTACTTC.

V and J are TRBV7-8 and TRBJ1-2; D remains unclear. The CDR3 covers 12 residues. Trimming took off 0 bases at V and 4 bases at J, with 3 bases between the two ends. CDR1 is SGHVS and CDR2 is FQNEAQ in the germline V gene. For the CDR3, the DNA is TGTGCCAGCAGCTTAGCGAGCTATGGCTACACCTTC. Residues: CASSLASYGYTF.

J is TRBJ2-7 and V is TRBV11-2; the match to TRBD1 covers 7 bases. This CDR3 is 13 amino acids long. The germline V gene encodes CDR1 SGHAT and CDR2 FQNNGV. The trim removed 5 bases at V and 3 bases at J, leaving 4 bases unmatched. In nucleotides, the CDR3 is TGTGCCAGCAGCCTGGACAGGCTCTACGAGCAGTACTTC. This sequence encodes CASSLDRLYEQYF.

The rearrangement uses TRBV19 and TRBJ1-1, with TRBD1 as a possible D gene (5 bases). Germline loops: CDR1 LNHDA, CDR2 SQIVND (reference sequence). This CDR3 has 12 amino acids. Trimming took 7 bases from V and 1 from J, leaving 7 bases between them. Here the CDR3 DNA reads TGTGCCAGTATGAGGGGGAACACTGAAGCTTTCTTT. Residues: CASMRGNTEAFF.

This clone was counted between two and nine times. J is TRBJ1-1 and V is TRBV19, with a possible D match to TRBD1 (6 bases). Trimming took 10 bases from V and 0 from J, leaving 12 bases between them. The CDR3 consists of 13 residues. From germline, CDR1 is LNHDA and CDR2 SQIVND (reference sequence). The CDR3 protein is CATTTGVNTEAFF. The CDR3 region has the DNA TGTGCCACCACGACAGGAGTGAACACTGAAGCTTTCTTT.